This record looks at one TCR beta chain sequence and its context. The antigen is unknown. V lost 5 bases and J lost 1, with 15 bases in between. Germline V gene lookup returns CDR1 SGHVS and CDR2 FQNEAQ. The CDR3 extends over 16 amino acids. This specimen belongs to a study of monozygotic twins with cystic fibrosis. Study summary: Library input was 2.5 to 3.5 micrograms of fragmented DNA, with about 15 PCR cycles. Whole-study results and caveats: Median Simpson clonality of 0.0095 suggested naive T cells predominated. J usage was most co-twin-similar in 8 of 16 pairs, V in 13.

This table comes from immunoSEQ multiplex PCR, and its TCRdb copy is limited to in-frame clones, with some not included. This sample has some 33,000 clones; about 93% occur once, and the top ten carry 0.15% to 0.2%. The source of this sequence is a boy between 2 and 10 years old with cystic fibrosis. The sample comprised blood. J is TRBJ2-1 and V is TRBV7-8, with D possibly being TRBD1 (6 bases). Here the CDR3 reads CASSPRWGRSYNEQFF. CDR3 bases: TGTGCCAGCAGCCCCCGTTGGGGGCGTTCCTACAATGAGCAGTTCTTC.